This is a list of T cell receptor beta chains from one sample in a study of blood T cell repertoires in COVID-19. The assay was immunoSEQ multiplex PCR, and TCRdb's table has in-frame clones only and misses some. Here the sample spans about 230,000 clones, 86% being singletons. Sequenced input: PBMCs or T cells enriched from blood (not recorded which). The receptors derive from a man aged 18-30 years who had recovered from COVID-19. CDR3s include the opening cysteine and the closing phenylalanine or tryptophan. The D gene is left open where the match is weak. Expanded clones get a size class; other rows say once, few or many, or leave the size out.

clone size	D gene	V gene	J gene	CDR3 protein	CDR3 DNA
.	TRBD1	TRBV13	TRBJ2-5	CASSSEQGETQYF	TGTGCCAGCAGCTCGGAACAGGGGGAGACCCAGTACTTC
.	TRBD1	TRBV10-3	TRBJ1-1	CAISETRQGRETEAFF	TGTGCCATCAGTGAAACCAGACAGGGGAGGGAAACTGAAGCTTTCTTT
.	TRBD2	TRBV6-5	TRBJ2-3	CASSHGGGTDTQYF	TGTGCCAGCAGTCACGGGGGGGGCACAGATACGCAGTATTTT
.	.	TRBV30	TRBJ1-2	CAWSPGLYGYTF	TGTGCCTGGAGCCCAGGCCTCTATGGCTACACCTTC
.	TRBD1	TRBV6-5	TRBJ2-7	CASSYEGQGTYEQYF	TGTGCCAGCAGTTACGAGGGACAGGGGACCTACGAGCAGTACTTC
.	.	TRBV19	TRBJ1-2	CASSDVPRSYGYTF	TGTGCCAGTAGTGACGTTCCTAGATCCTATGGCTACACCTTC
.	TRBD1	TRBV3-1/TRBV3-2	TRBJ2-7	CASSRQGNEQYF	TGTGCCAGCAGCCGACAGGGAAACGAGCAGTACTTC
few	.	TRBV19	TRBJ2-7	CASSIGLYYEQYF	TGTGCCAGTAGTATTGGGCTCTACTACGAGCAGTACTTC
.	TRBD2	TRBV3-1/TRBV3-2	TRBJ2-4	CASSQGRTSGDLDF	TGTGCCAGCAGCCAAGGACGGACTAGCGGTGATTTGGACTTC
.	.	TRBV19	TRBJ2-7	CASSIQGGAGLQYF	TGTGCCAGTAGTATACAGGGGGGCGCGGGTTTGCAGTACTTC
once	.	TRBV7-2	TRBJ2-1	CASSLVREQFF	TGTGCCAGCAGCTTAGTGAGGGAGCAGTTCTTC
.	TRBD2	TRBV3-1/TRBV3-2	TRBJ2-7	CASSQGTSGVYEQYF	TGTGCCAGCAGCCAGGGTACTAGCGGGGTATACGAGCAGTACTTC
.	TRBD1	TRBV12-3/TRBV12-4	TRBJ1-2	CASTRDRAYGYTF	TGTGCCAGCACAAGGGACAGGGCCTATGGCTACACCTTC
.	.	TRBV5-6	TRBJ1-2	CASSFGQGYGYTF	TGTGCCAGCAGCTTTGGGCAGGGCTATGGCTACACCTTC
.	.	TRBV6-2/TRBV6-3	TRBJ2-7	CASSYGPRESYEQYF	TGTGCCAGCAGTTACGGACCCAGGGAATCCTACGAGCAGTACTTC